This TCR beta chain stems from a study of blood T cell repertoires in COVID-19. Study-level information: The United States, Italy and Spain supplied acute and convalescent COVID-19 samples. PBMCs, B-cell-depleted T cells, or T cells were the source of the cDNA or gDNA that made up the material.

The table came from immunoSEQ multiplex PCR; TCRdb's copy has only in-frame clones and leaves some out. The table lists around 100,000 clones, 84% of them singletons. Specimen: peripheral blood. The receptor comes from a human donor in a cohort sampled during active COVID-19.

The CDR3 DNA is TGTGCCAGCAGTTACAGGGAGACCCAGTACTTC. Translated, it gives CASSYRETQYF. The chain has TRBV12-3 or TRBV12-4 and TRBJ2-5; D possibly corresponds to TRBD1 (5 bases). V lost 4 bases to trimming and J lost 5 bases, with 5 bases between them. CDR3 length equals 11 residues.